These T cell receptor beta chains were read from a single sample in a study of response to subunit inactivated influenza vaccine. From the RT-PCR reads, TCRdb called clonotypes with MiXCR, one entry per CDR3 protein. The repertoire holds around 850,000 distinct CDR3 sequences, with less than 20% as singletons. The input for sequencing was PBMCs from blood, taken 5 days after vaccination. Every receptor here comes from a man between 50 and 59 years old who received an inactivated influenza vaccine. Both conserved end residues are part of each CDR3. D genes are given only for firm matches. Only part of the rows carry a size: once, few, many, or a class if the clone is expanded.

v_call: TRBV11-2
j_call: TRBJ2-1
clone_size: few
d_call: TRBD2
cdr3_nt: TGTGCCAGCATGCGAGCGGGAGGTTACAATGAGCAGTTCTTC
cdr3_aa: CASMRAGGYNEQFF

v_call: TRBV24-1
j_call: TRBJ2-3
clone_size: many
d_call: TRBD1
cdr3_nt: TGTGCCACCAGTGATTGGACAGGGGGCACAGATACGCAGTATTTT
cdr3_aa: CATSDWTGGTDTQYF

v_call: TRBV7-3
j_call: TRBJ2-2
clone_size: -
d_call: TRBD1
cdr3_nt: TGTGCCAGCAGATTACCGGGACAGGGTGTCACCGGGGAGCTGTTTTTT
cdr3_aa: CASRLPGQGVTGELFF

v_call: TRBV12-3/TRBV12-4
j_call: TRBJ2-2
clone_size: -
d_call: TRBD1
cdr3_nt: TGTGCCAGCACCCTCCGGACAGGGGACACCGGGGAGCTGTTTTTT
cdr3_aa: CASTLRTGDTGELFF

v_call: TRBV5-6
j_call: TRBJ2-2
clone_size: few
d_call: -
cdr3_nt: TGTGCCAGCAGCGGTGACAGACTGAACACCGGGGAGCTGTTTTTT
cdr3_aa: CASSGDRLNTGELFF

v_call: TRBV4-3
j_call: TRBJ1-2
clone_size: few
d_call: -
cdr3_nt: TGCGCCAGCAGCCAAGATGCAGGCCCCTATGGCTACACCTTC
cdr3_aa: CASSQDAGPYGYTF

v_call: TRBV27
j_call: TRBJ2-7
clone_size: many
d_call: -
cdr3_nt: TGTGCCAGCAGTTTAAATAGACCCCCAGGCTACGAGCAGTACTTC
cdr3_aa: CASSLNRPPGYEQYF

v_call: TRBV7-9
j_call: TRBJ2-1
clone_size: many
d_call: -
cdr3_nt: TGTGCCAGCAGCTTAACCCAATTGAAAAACAATGAGCAGTTCTTC
cdr3_aa: CASSLTQLKNNEQFF

v_call: TRBV10-3
j_call: TRBJ2-3
clone_size: many
d_call: -
cdr3_nt: TGTGCCATCAGTGAGTCCAGCAGCGCGATTACAGATACGCAGTATTTT
cdr3_aa: CAISESSSAITDTQYF

v_call: TRBV27
j_call: TRBJ2-3
clone_size: -
d_call: TRBD2
cdr3_nt: TGTGCCAGCAGTTTCCTACTAGCGGGGGTCGCAGATACGCAGTATTTT
cdr3_aa: CASSFLLAGVADTQYF

v_call: TRBV20-1
j_call: TRBJ2-1
clone_size: -
d_call: TRBD2
cdr3_nt: TGCAGTGCTGGGGTTGGGCTAGCGGGAATATACAATGAGCAGTTCTTC
cdr3_aa: CSAGVGLAGIYNEQFF

v_call: TRBV5-1
j_call: TRBJ2-3
clone_size: few
d_call: -
cdr3_nt: TGCGCCAGCAAGGACGGAGGCACAGATACGCAGTATTTT
cdr3_aa: CASKDGGTDTQYF

v_call: TRBV6-2/TRBV6-3
j_call: TRBJ2-1
clone_size: -
d_call: -
cdr3_nt: TGTGCCAGCAGTACTAACCGGGACAAGGGTGAGCAGTTCTTC
cdr3_aa: CASSTNRDKGEQFF

v_call: TRBV29-1
j_call: TRBJ2-3
clone_size: many
d_call: TRBD2
cdr3_nt: TGCAGCGTTGATATTAGCGGGGGGACAGATACGCAGTATTTT
cdr3_aa: CSVDISGGTDTQYF

v_call: TRBV20-1
j_call: TRBJ1-5
clone_size: few
d_call: TRBD1
cdr3_nt: TGCAGTGTTACGACAGGGGATAGCAATCAGCCCCAGCATTTT
cdr3_aa: CSVTTGDSNQPQHF

v_call: TRBV28
j_call: TRBJ1-2
clone_size: few
d_call: TRBD1
cdr3_nt: TGTGCCAGCAGTCGGACAGGGGGCGTGTGGTACTATGGCTACACCTTC
cdr3_aa: CASSRTGGVWYYGYTF

v_call: TRBV29-1
j_call: TRBJ1-3
clone_size: many
d_call: -
cdr3_nt: TGCAGCGTTGGCCCGGCGGGCGGAAACACCATATATTTT
cdr3_aa: CSVGPAGGNTIYF

v_call: TRBV20-1
j_call: TRBJ2-3
clone_size: few
d_call: TRBD2
cdr3_nt: TGCAGTGCCCTTATAGCGGGAGCAGATACGCAGTATTTT
cdr3_aa: CSALIAGADTQYF

v_call: TRBV20-1
j_call: TRBJ1-2
clone_size: few
d_call: -
cdr3_nt: TGCAGTGCCGTTCCCGGAAGGGCGAGTGGCTACACCTTC
cdr3_aa: CSAVPGRASGYTF

v_call: TRBV11-2
j_call: TRBJ1-1
clone_size: few
d_call: -
cdr3_nt: TGTGCCAGCAGCTTAGTAGGAGACAGGAAAAAGCAAGCTTTCTTT
cdr3_aa: CASSLVGDRKKQAFF

v_call: TRBV10-3
j_call: TRBJ2-3
clone_size: -
d_call: TRBD2
cdr3_nt: TGTGCCATCCAGCGGCGGGAGAGGGGCACAGATACGCAGTATTTT
cdr3_aa: CAIQRRERGTDTQYF

v_call: TRBV5-1
j_call: TRBJ1-4
clone_size: few
d_call: TRBD1
cdr3_nt: TGCGCCAGCAGCCAGGGGCGGGACAGAGAAAAACTGTTTTTT
cdr3_aa: CASSQGRDREKLFF

v_call: TRBV29-1
j_call: TRBJ2-1
clone_size: -
d_call: -
cdr3_nt: TGCAGCTCGGCGGACTTCAGTGGGGTAAATGAGCAGTTCTTC
cdr3_aa: CSSADFSGVNEQFF

v_call: TRBV10-3
j_call: TRBJ2-7
clone_size: few
d_call: TRBD1
cdr3_nt: TGTGCCATCAGTGGGCCGGGACAGGGGGTTGAGCAGTACTTC
cdr3_aa: CAISGPGQGVEQYF

v_call: TRBV6-1
j_call: TRBJ2-5
clone_size: few
d_call: -
cdr3_nt: TGTGCCAGCAGTCAAACCCCCATAGTGGAGACCCAGTACTTC
cdr3_aa: CASSQTPIVETQYF

v_call: TRBV3-1
j_call: TRBJ2-3
clone_size: -
d_call: TRBD2
cdr3_nt: TGTGCCAGCAGCCATCAGGGGGGACTAGCGTCGGATACGCAGTATTTT
cdr3_aa: CASSHQGGLASDTQYF

v_call: TRBV7-2
j_call: TRBJ2-3
clone_size: few
d_call: TRBD2
cdr3_nt: TGTGCCAGCAGGCTACTAGCGGCCTCAACAGATACGCAGTATTTT
cdr3_aa: CASRLLAASTDTQYF

v_call: TRBV10-3
j_call: TRBJ2-1
clone_size: -
d_call: TRBD2
cdr3_nt: TGTGCCATCAGTGAAGGCAGGAGACTAGCGGGAGGGCTAGATGAGCAGTTCTTC
cdr3_aa: CAISEGRRLAGGLDEQFF

v_call: TRBV4-2
j_call: TRBJ1-3
clone_size: -
d_call: -
cdr3_nt: TGTGCCAGCAGCCAAGATATCGCCAGCTCTGGAAACACCATATATTTT
cdr3_aa: CASSQDIASSGNTIYF

v_call: TRBV10-3
j_call: TRBJ2-1
clone_size: few
d_call: -
cdr3_nt: TGTGCCATCAGTGAGAGGGACGTGGGTGAGCAGTTCTTC
cdr3_aa: CAISERDVGEQFF

v_call: TRBV11-1
j_call: TRBJ2-1
clone_size: few
d_call: TRBD2
cdr3_nt: TGTGCCAGCAGCCCATCGCTAGCGGGAGCTTACAATGAGCAGTTCTTC
cdr3_aa: CASSPSLAGAYNEQFF

v_call: TRBV20-1
j_call: TRBJ1-1
clone_size: -
d_call: TRBD1
cdr3_nt: TGCAGTGCAGTACAGGGGGCAGTGAACACTGAAGCTTTCTTT
cdr3_aa: CSAVQGAVNTEAFF

v_call: TRBV29-1
j_call: TRBJ2-1
clone_size: -
d_call: TRBD2
cdr3_nt: TGCAGCGTTGAAAGGGGACTAGCGGGAAGCTCCTACAATGAGCAGTTCTTC
cdr3_aa: CSVERGLAGSSYNEQFF

v_call: TRBV19
j_call: TRBJ2-3
clone_size: few
d_call: TRBD1
cdr3_nt: TGTGCCAGTAGTATTCTGACAGGGCCAGATACGCAGTATTTT
cdr3_aa: CASSILTGPDTQYF

v_call: TRBV7-3
j_call: TRBJ2-5
clone_size: few
d_call: -
cdr3_nt: TGTGCCAGCAGCTTAATTGGGGGATGGGGGGTGTCAGAGACCCAGTACTTC
cdr3_aa: CASSLIGGWGVSETQYF

v_call: TRBV10-3
j_call: TRBJ2-5
clone_size: few
d_call: -
cdr3_nt: TGTGCCATCAGTGAGTCTGGGGGCGTGGAGACCCAGTACTTC
cdr3_aa: CAISESGGVETQYF

v_call: TRBV5-1
j_call: TRBJ2-6
clone_size: -
d_call: -
cdr3_nt: TGCGCCAGCAGCTTGAGAGGGGTTGACGTCCTGACTTTC
cdr3_aa: CASSLRGVDVLTF